This T cell receptor beta chain was documented in a study of blood T cells in healthy people across ages. Study at large: Researchers report that template switching captured about one barcoded beta molecule per two T cells.

Combining a sample-barcoded 5' primer with a J-beta primer mix, a second PCR ran for roughly 7 to 12 cycles. Using its own MiXCR run on the 5' RACE reads, TCRdb lists one record per CDR3 protein. The table has about 800,000 distinct CDR3 sequences, around a quarter seen once. This clonotype was seen more than once but under ten times. What it binds is unknown. Regarding the study as a whole: Older age coincided with a roughly linear decline in TCR beta diversity per million T cells.

Germline lookup yields CDR1 SGHVS and CDR2 FNYEAQ. V lost 5 bases, J lost 5 bases, and 18 bases lay in between. The CDR3 spans 16 residues. This sample was shared with a second study, whose subject was T cells of mothers and their children. That work adds: Extracted RNA, in its entirety, went into cDNA synthesis at about 1.5 ug per 15 ul. Reads obtained per mother exceeded 9 million TCR beta CDR3 reads, with a few million obtained per child.

V and J are TRBV7-6 and TRBJ1-4, with D unresolved. The receptor's source is a boy younger than 18 in good health. The specimen sequenced was blood. The CDR3 DNA is TGTGCCAGCAGCGGTGGACGGGCTGGCGGGAATGAAAAACTGTTTTTT. Protein sequence: CASSGGRAGGNEKLFF.